The rows below give T cell receptor beta chains drawn from one sample of a study of OX40 agonist ivuxolimab in advanced cancers. Measured with immunoSEQ multiplex PCR; TCRdb has only the in-frame clones, and not every one. The table shows approximately 62,000 clones, with almost 95% occurring only once. Source: CD4+ or CD8+ T cells sorted from blood, taken in a trial of the OX40 agonist ivuxolimab. Every receptor here comes from an adult with an advanced solid tumor such as melanoma, head and neck, liver or kidney cancer. The CDR3 runs from the conserved cysteine through the conserved F or W. D genes are given only for firm matches. Expanded clones are given a class, and other clones once, few, many or no size at all.

v_gene: TRBV11-1
abundance: .
d_gene: TRBD1
j_gene: TRBJ1-1
CDR3aa: CASSLGQSHTEAFF
CDR3nt: TGTGCCAGCAGCTTGGGACAGAGCCACACTGAAGCTTTCTTT

v_gene: TRBV19
abundance: .
d_gene: TRBD1
j_gene: TRBJ1-1
CDR3aa: CASRDSSTEAFF
CDR3nt: TGTGCCAGCCGGGACAGTAGTACTGAAGCTTTCTTT

v_gene: TRBV14
abundance: .
d_gene: TRBD1
j_gene: TRBJ2-3
CDR3aa: CASSATGAHTDTQYF
CDR3nt: TGTGCCAGCAGCGCGACAGGGGCACACACAGATACGCAGTATTTT

v_gene: TRBV4-2
abundance: .
d_gene: TRBD2
j_gene: TRBJ2-1
CDR3aa: CASSQERGLPYNEQFF
CDR3nt: TGTGCCAGCAGCCAGGAGCGGGGACTACCCTACAATGAGCAGTTCTTC

v_gene: TRBV9
abundance: few
d_gene: TRBD2
j_gene: TRBJ2-7
CDR3aa: CASSGSGSAYEQYF
CDR3nt: TGTGCCAGCAGCGGTAGCGGGAGTGCGTACGAGCAGTACTTC

v_gene: TRBV19
abundance: .
d_gene: TRBD1
j_gene: TRBJ2-7
CDR3aa: CASSIVKGQGAGPYF
CDR3nt: TGTGCCAGTAGTATAGTCAAGGGACAGGGGGCCGGTCCGTACTTC

v_gene: TRBV6-6
abundance: once
d_gene: .
j_gene: TRBJ1-1
CDR3aa: CASSYQLENTEAFF
CDR3nt: TGTGCCAGCAGTTACCAATTGGAAAACACTGAAGCTTTCTTT

v_gene: TRBV6-5
abundance: .
d_gene: TRBD1
j_gene: TRBJ2-2
CDR3aa: CASSRQGENTGELFF
CDR3nt: TGTGCCAGCAGTAGACAGGGCGAGAACACCGGGGAGCTGTTTTTT

v_gene: TRBV6-5
abundance: .
d_gene: .
j_gene: TRBJ1-1
CDR3aa: CASSYSWGTEAFF
CDR3nt: TGTGCCAGCAGTTACTCCTGGGGCACTGAAGCTTTCTTT

v_gene: TRBV13
abundance: .
d_gene: TRBD2
j_gene: TRBJ2-1
CDR3aa: CASSDQTSGKIYNEQFF
CDR3nt: TGTGCCAGCAGCGATCAGACTAGCGGAAAAATCTACAATGAGCAGTTCTTC

v_gene: TRBV19
abundance: .
d_gene: .
j_gene: TRBJ1-3
CDR3aa: CASSGGLHSWNTIYF
CDR3nt: TGTGCCAGTAGCGGCGGGCTTCACTCCTGGAACACCATATATTTT

v_gene: TRBV29-1
abundance: .
d_gene: .
j_gene: TRBJ2-7
CDR3aa: CSVEGGTGLEQYF
CDR3nt: TGCAGCGTTGAAGGCGGTACAGGGCTCGAGCAGTACTTC

v_gene: TRBV19
abundance: .
d_gene: .
j_gene: TRBJ2-7
CDR3aa: CASSIAGTSYYEQYF
CDR3nt: TGTGCCAGTAGTATAGCCGGGACAAGCTACTACGAGCAGTACTTC

v_gene: TRBV2
abundance: .
d_gene: .
j_gene: TRBJ2-1
CDR3aa: CASSVGGINEQFF
CDR3nt: TGTGCCAGCAGTGTAGGAGGCATCAATGAGCAGTTCTTC

v_gene: TRBV27
abundance: once
d_gene: .
j_gene: TRBJ1-2
CDR3aa: CASSDGGASGYTF
CDR3nt: TGTGCCAGCAGTGACGGGGGGGCTAGCGGCTACACCTTC

v_gene: TRBV25-1
abundance: once
d_gene: TRBD2
j_gene: TRBJ2-1
CDR3aa: CASSAPGLVSYNEQFF
CDR3nt: TGTGCCAGCAGTGCACCGGGACTAGTATCCTACAATGAGCAGTTCTTC

v_gene: TRBV2
abundance: .
d_gene: .
j_gene: TRBJ1-2
CDR3aa: CASSDVGGFNYGYTF
CDR3nt: TGTGCCAGCAGTGATGTCGGGGGGTTTAACTATGGCTACACCTTC

v_gene: TRBV7-2
abundance: .
d_gene: .
j_gene: TRBJ2-1
CDR3aa: CASSFSPPGSRSNEQFF
CDR3nt: TGTGCCAGCAGCTTCTCACCTCCGGGGTCCAGGAGCAATGAGCAGTTCTTC

v_gene: TRBV29-1
abundance: .
d_gene: .
j_gene: TRBJ2-7
CDR3aa: CSVETNTYEQYF
CDR3nt: TGCAGCGTTGAAACGAACACTTACGAGCAGTACTTC

v_gene: TRBV11-2
abundance: .
d_gene: .
j_gene: TRBJ1-1
CDR3aa: CASSPRAGLDPEAFF
CDR3nt: TGTGCCAGCAGCCCCCGCGCAGGGCTTGACCCTGAAGCTTTCTTT

v_gene: TRBV27
abundance: .
d_gene: .
j_gene: TRBJ2-5
CDR3aa: CASSSTAQETQYF
CDR3nt: TGTGCCAGCAGTTCCACAGCACAAGAGACCCAGTACTTC

v_gene: TRBV7-9
abundance: .
d_gene: TRBD1
j_gene: TRBJ2-7
CDR3aa: CASSLDGTEESYEQYF
CDR3nt: TGTGCCAGCAGCTTAGATGGGACAGAGGAATCCTACGAGCAGTACTTC